This TCR beta chain was observed in a study of T cell repertoires in cytomegalovirus infection. The overall study: Evidence of both CMV infection and a matching HLA type came from public TCR beta signatures.

Overall study results and limits: HLA-C-restricted, CMV-specific TCR beta clonotypes were dominant ex vivo. Carriers of CMV plus the relevant HLA were identified by cumulative public TCR beta family frequency.

In germline, CDR1 is MNHEY, CDR2 SVGEGT. Trimming cost V 6 bases and J 1 base; bases outside gene matches: 8. CDR3 size: 15 residues. Via MiXCR, TCRdb re-called the reads, giving one row per CDR3 protein. The sample contains 150,000 to 200,000 distinct CDR3 sequences, roughly 9% of which appear only once. This clonotype appeared many times. Its antigen remains unknown. Sequenced sample: PBMCs. The chain is built from TRBV6-2 or TRBV6-3 and TRBJ2-7; 8 bases are shared with TRBD1. The clonotype was recovered from a human donor in good health (CMV status not recorded). Some clones in this sample may be carry-over from other donors' samples. The DNA for the CDR3 is TGTGCCAGCAGGCCCCCAGGGGGCTCTTCCTACGAGCAGTACTTC. Amino acid sequence: CASRPPGGSSYEQYF.